This TCR beta chain was sequenced in a study of OX40 agonist ivuxolimab in advanced cancers. The germline V gene encodes CDR1 SGHTA and CDR2 FQGNSA. The ends lost 3 bases at V and 5 bases at J; junction bases unmatched: 6. The CDR3 has 15 residues. This clone was counted once. Here immunoSEQ multiplex PCR was the method, and the copy in TCRdb shows in-frame clones only, minus some. The sample contains under 85,000 clones, around 89% of which appear only once. The clonotype comes from an adult with an advanced solid tumor such as melanoma, head and neck, liver or kidney cancer. Material: CD4+ or CD8+ T cells sorted from blood, obtained in a trial of the OX40 agonist ivuxolimab. The J gene is TRBJ2-5, the V gene TRBV7-2, with 10 bases matching TRBD2. The CDR3 protein is CASSFQRGGGETQYF. The CDR3 DNA follows: TGTGCCAGCAGCTTCCAGCGGGGGGGCGGCGAGACCCAGTACTTC.